The present TCR beta chain was sequenced within a study of monozygotic twins with inflammatory bowel disease (dated by TCRdb to the late 2010s). With regard to the full study: The complete study included about 30 monozygotic twin pairs: 19 IBD-discordant Danish pairs and nine German pairs, of which four were IBD-concordant and five were IBD-discordant. Each individual had, on average, about 151 000 unique TCRalpha sequences and 181 000 unique TCRbeta sequences available for analysis. The search for disease-associated traits relied mainly on comparing IBD patients with their genetically identical healthy co-twins within discordant pairs. General findings and caveats noted by the study authors: IBD patients had lower TCRbeta repertoire diversity, measured by the inverse Simpson index, than their healthy co-twins. Background noise and inter-individual variability may have been introduced into the repertoires by the differing immunosuppressive treatments among patients. Concordant and discordant twins showed no difference in repertoire similarity, possibly because of limited statistical power. No single strong signal or clonotype linked to IBD turned up in the results, so the idea that one exists was not supported. Compared with healthy twins, IBD patients shared fewer clonotypes with other individuals, and the difference was most pronounced in patients with signs of disease activity. Different T cell subtypes could not be distinguished in the analysis.

From each donor, a 2.5 ml peripheral blood sample was collected into PAXgene tubes and kept at -80 degrees C. Without any T cell sorting, total RNA was extracted from whole blood using the PAXgene blood miRNA kit on an automated QIAcube. Peripheral blood from monozygotic twin pairs concordant or discordant for inflammatory bowel disease was subjected to deep TCRalpha and TCRbeta repertoire profiling with unique molecular barcoding. Smoking habits were recorded for all twin pairs, and each individual was classified as a current, former or never smoker. From cysteine to phenylalanine, the CDR3 is 11 amino acids long. The record lacks a DNA sequence. Per the germline V gene (reference sequence), LNHDA is the CDR1 and SQIVND is the CDR2. With regard to this clonotype: What this receptor recognizes is not known.

To prepare the library, 5' RACE was applied. The input for every TCR library was 3500 ng of total RNA. For each sample, cDNA synthesis was carried out in eight separate reactions using SMARTScribe reverse transcriptase. During cDNA synthesis, unique molecular identifiers containing a 6-nucleotide sample barcode were introduced by template switching. TCRalpha and TCRbeta cDNA was amplified by two nested PCRs of 16 and 9 cycles, with bead purification after each PCR. Before amplification, cDNA was treated with uracil DNA-glycosylase and purified using the QIAquick PCR purification kit. The second PCR added Illumina TruSeq-compatible adapters along with sample-specific barcodes. Library quality and concentration were checked on TapeStation and Qubit, and libraries were pooled at 5 ng each. Sequencing of pooled libraries was carried out on an Illumina HiSeq2500 single-index Rapid Run using 2 x 100 bp reads and custom sequencing primers. As for the original processing: PCR and sequencing errors were corrected by UMI-based consensus assembly using MiGEC version 1.2.6. MiXCR version 2.1.1 was used to carry out V(D)J alignment, clonotype assembly and CDR3 extraction. Normalisation of gene usage, clonotype sharing and MAIT/NKT TCR abundance was achieved by analysing the top 1000, 10 000 and 20 000 clonotypes per sample. Diversity was computed as the inverse Simpson index with the vegan R package after downsampling to 27 000 UMIs. Paired Mann-Whitney U tests were applied to discordant twin pairs, and Benjamini-Hochberg correction was used for multiple testing. TCRdb reprocessed the sequencing reads and holds a single record per CDR3 protein sequence, with no DNA. What appears here as the V and J calls and clone size reflects TCRdb's work, not the paper's. The sample's records list 150,000 to 200,000 distinct CDR3 sequences. The top ten clones comprise about 2.7% of the sample.

The clonotype was recovered from a human donor with ulcerative colitis or Crohn's disease, or a healthy co-twin of an affected twin (not recorded which). Sequencing was done on a sample of blood. The rearrangement combines TRBV19 with TRBJ2-2. CDR3 region: CAGRVDGELFF.